The clone carrying this T cell receptor (beta chain) showed up just once. The target antigen is unknown. Here immunoSEQ multiplex PCR was the method, and the copy in TCRdb shows in-frame clones only, minus some. The sample carries roughly 120,000 clones, 75% to 90% recorded once. The source of the sample is a study of T cell responses to AZD1222 COVID-19 vaccine. Trimming at V came to 5 bases and at J to 8 bases, leaving 15 bases not matched to a gene. The CDR3 runs 17 residues. The germline gives CDR1 MNHEY, CDR2 SMNVEV (reference sequence). The study's findings and limits: Following two doses of AZD1222, Spike-specific TCR breadth and depth rose. Most donors were white British and more were female, and clonal diversity was possibly underestimated. AZD1222 recipients seropositive at baseline numbered only six or seven.

The receptor's source is an adult in good health. The rearrangement uses TRBV27 and TRBJ2-1, with TRBD1 identical over 10 bases. This specimen consisted of peripheral blood, obtained on day 0 of MenACWY control vaccination. The CDR3 DNA sequence: TGTGCCAGCAGTCCCAGCGCCAGACAGGGGGCGAGCGATGAGCAGTTCTTC. This translates into CASSPSARQGASDEQFF.